Sequencing of this T cell receptor beta chain was carried out in a study of metastatic and nonmetastatic thyroid tumors (dated by TCRdb to the early 2020s). The study in broad terms: Repertoires were compared across peripheral blood and tumor or nodule tissue samples from malignant and benign thyroid patients.

Overall results and qualifications from the work: TCR beta diversity was reported as significantly higher in malignant tumors than in benign nodules, in both blood and tumor samples.

Regarding this clone: Its binding antigen is unknown. One base away lies a much larger clone, so this may be a sequencing read error.

Spanning cysteine to phenylalanine, the CDR3 consists of 14 amino acids. Solely the CDR3 DNA is kept, with 42 bases framed from the first base. CDR1 SQVTM and CDR2 ANQGSEA are derived from the germline V gene. The method behind the library was PCR. Sequencing was carried out with an Illumina HiSeq 4000. High-throughput sequencing was used to profile the TCR beta-chain CDR3 region of every patient. In the authors' own workflow: CDR3 differences across clinicopathological groups were used to build a classifier for discriminating distant-metastatic papillary thyroid cancer patients. The Shannon index was used to measure repertoire diversity, and the Morisita-Horn index was used to measure how similar tumor and blood repertoires were. TCRdb passed the public sequencing reads through fastp at Q25 and MiXCR, retaining productive beta sequences. The V and J calls follow TCRdb's processing rather than the paper's. Within this sample are more than 25,000 clones, with under 8% of them counted one time only. The ten largest clones take up 43% of the sample.

No patient had received any treatment before thyroid surgery. The study retrospectively analysed patient clinical samples collected from the early 2010s to the late 2010s using T-cell receptor beta sequencing. The material sequenced was blood. The chain joins TRBV29-1 to TRBJ2-2; TRBD2 could be the D gene, as 7 bases match. This clonotype originated in a female donor with papillary thyroid cancer or a benign thyroid nodule (not recorded which). Some clones in this sample may be carry-over from other donors' samples. The CDR3 corresponds to CSVRAGRDTGEMFF. The DNA reads as follows: TGCAGCGTCAGGGCGGGGAGGGACACCGGGGAGATGTTTTTT.